This T cell receptor beta chain came from a study of T-cell reconstitution after alpha-beta-depleted transplantation in children. As it was prepared, the TCRbeta library received unique molecular identifiers. TCRdb reanalysed the PCR reads using MiXCR and keeps one entry per CDR3 protein. Of about 540,000 distinct CDR3 sequences listed, approximately 30% are singletons. Whole-study findings and limits: From newly produced T cells came most of the T-cell counts and diversity one year after transplant. Alpha-beta T cells about two months after transplant reportedly derived from several hundred expanded graft clones. Surviving recipient T cells and intrathymic progenitors accounted for some patients' high TCRbeta diversity at day 60.

Note on this clonotype: The antigen remains undetermined.

The CDR3 runs to 13 residues. Germline CDR1 DFQATT, CDR2 SNEGSKA (reference sequence). V lost 3 bases and J lost 0, with 8 bases in between. The gene calls are TRBV20-1 and TRBJ1-1, with D unclear. The TCR originated in a boy less than two years old with Wiskott-Aldrich syndrome, due to receive a stem cell transplant. The sequences come from PBMCs, collected before TCRalphabeta/CD19-depleted stem cell transplant. The CDR3 is CSASPSLNTEAFF. For the CDR3, the DNA is TGCAGTGCTAGCCCCAGCCTGAACACTGAAGCTTTCTTT.